Given below is one T cell receptor (beta chain) in context. What it binds is not known. The record originates from a study of cytomegalovirus exposure and HLA in healthy donors. Germline loops: CDR1 LNHDA, CDR2 SQIVND (reference sequence). The length of the CDR3 is 15 residues. V lost 4 bases, J lost 0 bases, and 13 bases lay in between. Study results and limitations: Relative to the roughly 690-donor mean, N-insertions were reportedly fewer in an Asian-associated ancestry cluster in a later analysis. One cluster of highly shared sequence variants probably arose as a sequencing artifact.

The PCR made use of 60 Vbeta and 13 Jbeta primers. Sequencing was performed with immunoSEQ multiplex PCR; in TCRdb, only in-frame clones are kept and a portion is missing. The top ten hold approximately 4.4% of the sample, which has about 200,000 clones, 70% to 85% seen once. The material sequenced was PBMCs. The source is a woman in her 30s in good health and CMV-seropositive. The V gene is TRBV19, the J gene TRBJ2-7; TRBD1 might be the D (6 bases). This CDR3 is CASSTWGPSSYEQYF. In DNA form, the CDR3 reads TGTGCCAGTAGTACCTGGGGGCCTAGCTCCTACGAGCAGTACTTC.